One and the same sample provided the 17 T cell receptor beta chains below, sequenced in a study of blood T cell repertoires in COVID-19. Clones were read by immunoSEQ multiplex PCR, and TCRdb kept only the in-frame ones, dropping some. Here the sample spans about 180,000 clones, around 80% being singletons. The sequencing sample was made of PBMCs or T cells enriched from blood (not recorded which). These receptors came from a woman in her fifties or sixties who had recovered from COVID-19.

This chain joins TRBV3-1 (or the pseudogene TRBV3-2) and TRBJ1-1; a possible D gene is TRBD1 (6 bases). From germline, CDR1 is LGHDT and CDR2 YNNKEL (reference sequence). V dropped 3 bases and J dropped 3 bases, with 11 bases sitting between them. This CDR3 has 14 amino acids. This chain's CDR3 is CASSQGTSHTEAFF. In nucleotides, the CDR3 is TGTGCCAGCAGCCAGGGGACATCCCACACTGAAGCTTTCTTT.

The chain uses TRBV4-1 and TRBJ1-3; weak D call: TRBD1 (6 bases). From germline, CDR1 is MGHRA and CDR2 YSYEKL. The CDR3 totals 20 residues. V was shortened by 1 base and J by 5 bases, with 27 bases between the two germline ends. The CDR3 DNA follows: TGCGCCAGCAGCCAAGGGATACTGAGGACAGACAGGAAGTTTCGAAACACCATATATTTT. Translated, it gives CASSQGILRTDRKFRNTIYF.

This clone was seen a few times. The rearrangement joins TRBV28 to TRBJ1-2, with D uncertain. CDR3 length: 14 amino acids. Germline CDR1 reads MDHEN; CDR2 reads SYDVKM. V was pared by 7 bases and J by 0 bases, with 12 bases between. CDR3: CASNTIRANYGYTF. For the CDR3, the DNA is TGTGCCAGCAATACCATACGGGCTAACTATGGCTACACCTTC.

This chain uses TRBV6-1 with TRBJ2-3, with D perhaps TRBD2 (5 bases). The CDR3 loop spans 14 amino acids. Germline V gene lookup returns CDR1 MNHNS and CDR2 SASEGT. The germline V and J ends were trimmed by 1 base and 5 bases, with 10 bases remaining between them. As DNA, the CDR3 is TGTGCCAGCAGTGAAGGTCCGGCGGGAGATACGCAGTATTTT. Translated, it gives CASSEGPAGDTQYF.

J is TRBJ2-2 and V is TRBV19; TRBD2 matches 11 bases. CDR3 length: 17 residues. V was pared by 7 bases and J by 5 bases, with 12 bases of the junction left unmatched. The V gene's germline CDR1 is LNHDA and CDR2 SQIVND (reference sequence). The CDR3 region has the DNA TGTGCCAGTACTCATCTTAGCGGGAGGGGAAGGACCGGGGAGCTGTTTTTT. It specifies CASTHLSGRGRTGELFF.

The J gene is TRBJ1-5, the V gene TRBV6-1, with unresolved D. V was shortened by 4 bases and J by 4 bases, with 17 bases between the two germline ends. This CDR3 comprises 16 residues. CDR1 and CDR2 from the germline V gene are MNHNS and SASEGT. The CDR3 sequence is CASSANPQTGNQPQHF. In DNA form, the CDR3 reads TGTGCCAGCAGTGCCAACCCACAAACGGGTAATCAGCCCCAGCATTTT.

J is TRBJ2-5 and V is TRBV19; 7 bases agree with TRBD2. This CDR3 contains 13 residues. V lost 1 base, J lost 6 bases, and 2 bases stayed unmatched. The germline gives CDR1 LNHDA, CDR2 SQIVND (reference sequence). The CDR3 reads CASSIGGSQTQYF. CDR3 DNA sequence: TGTGCCAGTAGTATAGGCGGGAGCCAGACCCAGTACTTC.

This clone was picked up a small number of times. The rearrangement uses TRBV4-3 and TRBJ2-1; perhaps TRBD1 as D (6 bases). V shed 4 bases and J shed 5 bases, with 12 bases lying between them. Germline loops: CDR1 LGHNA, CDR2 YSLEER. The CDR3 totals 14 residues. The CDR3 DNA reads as TGCGCCAGCAGCCCCCGGACAGCACACAATGAGCAGTTCTTC. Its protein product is CASSPRTAHNEQFF.

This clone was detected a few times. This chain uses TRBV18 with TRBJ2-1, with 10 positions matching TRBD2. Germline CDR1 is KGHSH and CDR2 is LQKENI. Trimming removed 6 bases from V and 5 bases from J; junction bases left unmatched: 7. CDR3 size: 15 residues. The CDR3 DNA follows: TGTGCCAGCTCTCCGAGCGGGAGGGGCGACAATGAGCAGTTCTTC. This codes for CASSPSGRGDNEQFF.

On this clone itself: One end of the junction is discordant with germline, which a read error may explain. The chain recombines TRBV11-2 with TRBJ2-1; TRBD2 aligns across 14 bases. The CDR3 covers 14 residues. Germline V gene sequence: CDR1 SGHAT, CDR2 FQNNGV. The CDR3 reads CASRLGLAGGEQFF. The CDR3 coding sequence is TGTGCCAGCAGATTAGGACTAGCGGGAGGTGAGCAGTTCTTC.

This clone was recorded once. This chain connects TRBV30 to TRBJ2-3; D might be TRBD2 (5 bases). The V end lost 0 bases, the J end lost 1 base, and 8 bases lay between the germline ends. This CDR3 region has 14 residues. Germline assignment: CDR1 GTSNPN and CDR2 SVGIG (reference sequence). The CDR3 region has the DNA TGTGCCTGGAGTGTACGGCGGGGCACAGATACGCAGTATTTT. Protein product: CAWSVRRGTDTQYF.

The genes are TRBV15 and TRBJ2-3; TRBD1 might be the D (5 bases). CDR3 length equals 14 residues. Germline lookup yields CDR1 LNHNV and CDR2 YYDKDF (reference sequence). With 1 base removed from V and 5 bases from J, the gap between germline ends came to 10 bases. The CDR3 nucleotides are TGTGCCACCAGCAGAGTGGGTGGACAAGATACGCAGTATTTT. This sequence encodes CATSRVGGQDTQYF. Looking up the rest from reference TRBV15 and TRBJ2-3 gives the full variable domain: DAMVIQNPRYQVTQFGKPVTLSCSQTLNHNVMYWYQQKSSQAPKLLFHYYDKDFNNEADTPDNFQSRRPNTSFCFLDIRSPGLGDTAMYLCATSRVGGQDTQYFGPGTRLTVL.

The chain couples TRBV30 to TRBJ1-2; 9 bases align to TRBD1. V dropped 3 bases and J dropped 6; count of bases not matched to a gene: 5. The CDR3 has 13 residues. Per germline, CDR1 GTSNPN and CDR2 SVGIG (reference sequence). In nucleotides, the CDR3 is TGTGCCTGGAGCGGGACAGGGCGAGATGGCTACACCTTC. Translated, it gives CAWSGTGRDGYTF.

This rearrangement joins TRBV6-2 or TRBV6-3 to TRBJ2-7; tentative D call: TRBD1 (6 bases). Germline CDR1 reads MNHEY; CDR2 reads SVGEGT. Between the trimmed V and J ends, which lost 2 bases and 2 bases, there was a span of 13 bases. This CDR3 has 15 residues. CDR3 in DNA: TGTGCCAGCAGTTACCCATACAGGGCCGCCTACGAGCAGTACTTC. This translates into CASSYPYRAAYEQYF.

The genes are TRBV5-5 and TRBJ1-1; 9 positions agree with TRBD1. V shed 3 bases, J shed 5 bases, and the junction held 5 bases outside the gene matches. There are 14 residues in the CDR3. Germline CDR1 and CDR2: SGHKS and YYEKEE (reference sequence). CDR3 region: CASSWGQGGTEAFF. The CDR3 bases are TGTGCCAGCAGCTGGGGACAGGGAGGGACTGAAGCTTTCTTT.

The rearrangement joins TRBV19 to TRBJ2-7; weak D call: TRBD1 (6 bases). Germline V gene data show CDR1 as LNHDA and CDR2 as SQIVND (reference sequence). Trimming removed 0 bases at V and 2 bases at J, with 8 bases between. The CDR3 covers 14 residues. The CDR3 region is CASSIDRGPYEQYF. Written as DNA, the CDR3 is TGTGCCAGTAGTATAGACAGGGGACCCTACGAGCAGTACTTC. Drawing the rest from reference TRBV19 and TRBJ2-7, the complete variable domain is DGGITQSPKYLFRKEGQNVTLSCEQNLNHDAMYWYRQDPGQGLRLIYYSQIVNDFQKGDIAEGYSVSREKKESFPLTVTSAQKNPTAFYLCASSIDRGPYEQYFGPGTRLTVT.

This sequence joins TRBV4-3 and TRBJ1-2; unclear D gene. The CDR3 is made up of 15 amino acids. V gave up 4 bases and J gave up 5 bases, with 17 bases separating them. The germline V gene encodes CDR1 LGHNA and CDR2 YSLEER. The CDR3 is CASSPQITLPYGYTF. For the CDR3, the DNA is TGCGCCAGCAGCCCGCAGATCACATTACCATATGGCTACACCTTC.